The TCR beta chain described here comes from a study of CD8+ T cells in alopecia areata. Points on this clone: The antigen remains undetermined.

This sample's treatment: oral pan-JAK inhibitor, 5-10 mg twice daily. From alopecia areata patients, lesional scalp punch biopsies and peripheral blood were collected. General observations from the study: There were also resident alphabeta T cells of normal skin sequenced in scalp samples. Affected lesional scalp, above all in alopecia totalis/universalis, was more clonal than normal scalp. Relative to mice, TCR sharing across patients was less clear, a difference possibly HLA-related.

The V gene's germline CDR1 is MGHRA and CDR2 YSYEKL. CDR3 length equals 14 residues. Deletions cut 1 base from V and 2 bases from J, with 7 bases between. cDNA prepared by RNA extraction and subsequent reverse transcription served as the template for sequencing. TCRdb keeps only in-frame clones here, not all; method: immunoSEQ multiplex PCR. The sample lists roughly 99,000 clones, about 83% seen once, with 20% to 25% in the top ten. The rearrangement links TRBV4-1 to TRBJ2-3; possibly TRBD2 for D (6 bases). The receptor was derived from a human donor with alopecia areata. The sequences come from CD8+ T cells sorted from blood, collected at week 24, from a patient treated with tofacitinib. DNA of the CDR3: TGCGCCAGCAGCCAAGCGGGGGACACAGATACGCAGTATTTT. Translating gives CASSQAGDTDTQYF.